The 30 T cell receptor beta chains listed next were all sequenced from one sample in a study of Ad26.COV2.S vaccination and SARS-CoV-2 variants. Treatment reported: over 15 received Ad26.COV2.S at low or high dose, single or two shots; five or six received placebo; per-sample allocation not given. Vaccine and placebo recipients were sampled on day 63 after the first injection. The repertoire was sequenced with immunoSEQ multiplex PCR; TCRdb's copy has only in-frame clones and lacks some. The sample consists of 350,000 to 450,000 clones, around 90% of them appearing once. The specimen comprised peripheral blood, sampled in a trial of Ad26.COV2.S vaccine versus placebo. The source of these receptors is a person between 18 and 65 years old who received the Ad26.COV2.S COVID-19 vaccine or a placebo.

The CDR3 DNA is TGTGCCAGCCGAACGCAGGTGAACTATGGCTACACCTTC. As protein: CASRTQVNYGYTF. The V gene is TRBV5-6, the J gene TRBJ1-2, with no clear D. Per germline, CDR1 SGHDT and CDR2 YYEEEE. The CDR3 covers 13 residues. V shed 7 bases and J shed 2 bases, with 12 bases lying between them.

This chain connects TRBV5-6 to TRBJ2-3, with TRBD1 identical over 8 bases. The CDR3 is made up of 15 amino acids. With V trimmed by 3 bases and J by 2 bases, 5 bases remained unmatched. Germline lookup yields CDR1 SGHDT and CDR2 YYEEEE. The DNA for the CDR3 is TGTGCCAGCAGCTACAAACAGGGGGTCACAGATACGCAGTATTTT. This codes for CASSYKQGVTDTQYF.

The genes are TRBV7-9 and TRBJ1-3; D unresolved. V dropped 2 bases and J dropped 0 bases, with 8 bases sitting between them. CDR3 length: 15 residues. Germline loops: CDR1 SEHNR, CDR2 FQNEAQ (reference sequence). The CDR3 loop reads CASSLHGLSGNTIYF. The CDR3 DNA follows: TGTGCCAGCAGCTTACATGGTCTCTCTGGAAACACCATATATTTT.

CDR3 bases: TGCGCCAGCAGCTTGGTTCTAGGTCCGAACACCGGGGAGCTGTTTTTT. Translated: CASSLVLGPNTGELFF. J is TRBJ2-2 and V is TRBV5-1; D remains ambiguous. Trimming shortened V by 0 bases and J by 0 bases, and 9 bases separated the two germline ends. Germline loops: CDR1 SGHRS, CDR2 YFSETQ. The CDR3 extends over 16 amino acids.

The chain couples TRBV9 to TRBJ1-1; a weak D match, TRBD1 (5 bases). The germline V and J ends were trimmed by 3 bases and 1 base, with 7 bases remaining between them. The germline gives CDR1 SGDLS, CDR2 YYNGEE. The CDR3 spans 13 residues. The CDR3 region has the DNA TGTGCCAGCAGCGCCACAGGGAACACTGAAGCTTTCTTT. It specifies CASSATGNTEAFF.

Here the CDR3 reads CASSDPLGLVTDTQYF. The DNA of the CDR3 is TGTGCCAGCAGCGACCCCCTAGGTTTGGTAACAGATACGCAGTATTTT. The chain links TRBV5-5 to TRBJ2-3; D uncertain. CDR1 SGHKS and CDR2 YYEKEE come from the germline V gene (reference sequence). V shed 4 bases and J shed 3 bases, with 18 bases lying between them. The CDR3 contains 16 residues.

This sequence joins TRBV7-2 and TRBJ2-7, with D possibly TRBD1 on 5 matching bases. The germline gives CDR1 SGHTA, CDR2 FQGNSA. The CDR3 consists of 14 residues. Deletions cut 5 bases from V and 0 bases from J, with 11 bases between. CDR3 sequence (DNA): TGTGCCAGCAGCCCAGGGAAGGCCTCCTACGAGCAGTACTTC. This codes for CASSPGKASYEQYF.

In this sample, this clone turned up once. The V and J genes are TRBV11-2 and TRBJ1-2, with D maybe TRBD1 (5 bases). Germline V gene data show CDR1 as SGHAT and CDR2 as FQNNGV. The CDR3 has 14 amino acids. V was clipped by 6 bases and J by 4 bases, with 15 bases between them. The CDR3 DNA sequence: TGTGCCAGCAGTTCCCAGGGTATCGGCTATGGCTACACCTTC. Translated, it gives CASSSQGIGYGYTF.

The chain has TRBV14 and TRBJ2-3; 7 nucleotides agree with TRBD1. The CDR3 loop spans 17 amino acids. Trimming at V came to 5 bases and at J to 2 bases, leaving 13 bases not matched to a gene. Germline V gene data show CDR1 as SGHDN and CDR2 as FVKESK. CDR3 protein: CASSFYLTGPHTDTQYF. Written as DNA, the CDR3 is TGTGCCAGCAGCTTTTACTTGACAGGGCCCCACACAGATACGCAGTATTTT.

The rearrangement uses TRBV30 and TRBJ1-5; TRBD1 agrees at 8 bases. This CDR3 has 16 amino acids. With V trimmed by 1 base and J by 0 bases, 5 bases remained unmatched. The germline V gene encodes CDR1 GTSNPN and CDR2 SVGIG (reference sequence). The DNA of the CDR3 is TGTGCCTGGAGTGCGCGGACAGGGCTTAGCAATCAGCCCCAGCATTTT. Residues: CAWSARTGLSNQPQHF.

This sequence joins TRBV5-1 and TRBJ2-1; D possibly corresponds to TRBD1 (5 bases). The CDR3 is 17 residues long. Germline values: CDR1 SGHRS, CDR2 YFSETQ. V lost 4 bases, J lost 0 bases, and 17 bases lay in between. The CDR3 is CASSPDSPDSSYNEQFF. The CDR3 DNA sequence: TGCGCCAGCAGCCCCGACTCCCCAGACAGCTCCTACAATGAGCAGTTCTTC.

This chain connects TRBV6-2 or TRBV6-3 to TRBJ2-7, with D possibly TRBD2 on 6 matching bases. Trimming cost V 0 bases and J 3 bases, with 6 bases left between them. The CDR3 runs 13 residues. Germline values: CDR1 MNHEY, CDR2 SVGEGT. The DNA of the CDR3 is TGTGCCAGCAGTTACTCGGAGGGCTACGAGCAGTACTTC. Translated: CASSYSEGYEQYF.

This clone was counted a few times. The chain joins TRBV14 to TRBJ2-1; 9 nucleotides line up with TRBD2. CDR3 length: 15 amino acids. In germline, CDR1 is SGHDN, CDR2 FVKESK. V dropped 1 base and J dropped 4; count of bases not matched to a gene: 2. DNA for the CDR3: TGTGCCAGCAGCCAAGCCCTAGCGGGGTACAATGAGCAGTTCTTC. Its translation: CASSQALAGYNEQFF. The variable domain in full, with the rest retrieved from reference TRBV14 and TRBJ2-1, is EAGVTQFPSHSVIEKGQTVTLRCDPISGHDNLYWYRRVMGKEIKFLLHFVKESKQDESGMPNNRFLAERTGGTYSTLKVQPAELEDSGVYFCASSQALAGYNEQFFGPGTRLTVL.

V is TRBV16 and J is TRBJ1-1; D unclear. V lost 3 bases, J lost 5 bases, and 13 bases lay in between. The CDR3 has 14 amino acids. Germline V lookup: CDR1 KGHSY, CDR2 FQNENV. CDR3 coding DNA: TGTGCCAGCAGCCATCCGACGGGGAGGACTGAAGCTTTCTTT. This sequence encodes CASSHPTGRTEAFF.

This clone was seen a few times. V and J are TRBV6-5 and TRBJ1-4, with unresolved D. V lost 7 bases to trimming and J lost 8 bases, with 17 bases between them. From germline, CDR1 is MNHEY and CDR2 SVGAGI. This CDR3 has 14 amino acids. CDR3 loop: CASITGPYSEKLFF. The CDR3 DNA reads TGTGCCAGCATTACGGGCCCCTATAGCGAAAAACTGTTTTTT.

The chain couples TRBV7-9 to TRBJ1-1; D remains ambiguous. The V gene's germline CDR1 is SEHNR and CDR2 FQNEAQ (reference sequence). V dropped 1 base and J dropped 3 bases, with 12 bases sitting between them. The CDR3 totals 15 residues. CDR3 nucleotide sequence: TGTGCCAGCAGCTTAGGGGGAGGGAGAGACACTGAAGCTTTCTTT. Its protein is CASSLGGGRDTEAFF. Complete variable domain (other parts from reference TRBV7-9 and TRBJ1-1): DTGVSQNPRHKITKRGQNVTFRCDPISEHNRLYWYRQTLGQGPEFLTYFQNEAQLEKSRLLSDRFSAERPKGSFSTLEIQRTEQGDSAMYLCASSLGGGRDTEAFFGQGTRLTVV.

The CDR3 DNA reads as TGCGCCAGCAGCCAAGAGTCAGGTAGCAATCAGCCCCAGCATTTT. Its protein is CASSQESGSNQPQHF. V gene TRBV4-3 combines with J gene TRBJ1-5; D gene uncertain. The CDR3 consists of 15 residues. Germline loops: CDR1 LGHNA, CDR2 YSLEER. V was shortened by 0 bases and J by 0 bases, with 6 bases between the two germline ends.

This chain joins TRBV4-2 and TRBJ1-2; weak D call: TRBD1 (5 bases). The CDR3 totals 15 residues. Trimming removed 3 bases from V and 3 bases from J, with 14 bases in between. Per germline, CDR1 LGHNA and CDR2 YNFKEQ. As DNA, the CDR3 is TGTGCCAGCAGCCAGCAAGATCAGGGCGACTATGGCTACACCTTC. This translates into CASSQQDQGDYGYTF.

The V call is TRBV4-2, the J call TRBJ2-1; tentatively, D is TRBD1 (6 bases). With 0 bases removed from V and 3 bases from J, the gap between germline ends came to 9 bases. The germline CDR1 and CDR2 sequences are LGHNA and YNFKEQ. The CDR3 is 15 residues long. The CDR3 is CASSQDGQFYNEQFF. CDR3 sequence (DNA): TGTGCCAGCAGCCAAGATGGACAGTTCTACAATGAGCAGTTCTTC.

DNA for the CDR3: TGCGCCAGCAGCCAAGATCAGGGCCTTGGGAACACTGAAGCTTTCTTT. Protein: CASSQDQGLGNTEAFF. This chain links TRBV4-1 with TRBJ1-1; possibly TRBD1 for D (5 bases). The germline gives CDR1 MGHRA, CDR2 YSYEKL. The CDR3 is made up of 16 amino acids. V shed 0 bases and J shed 1 base, with 12 bases lying between them.

This clone is a singleton in its sample. The rearrangement uses TRBV6-5 and TRBJ2-7; either TRBD1 or TRBD2 may supply D (6 bases each). Per germline, CDR1 MNHEY and CDR2 SVGAGI. The CDR3 runs to 14 residues. V lost 6 bases, J lost 4 bases, and 16 bases lay in between. CDR3 residues: CASRGDRGLYEQYF. The CDR3 DNA is TGTGCCAGCAGGGGGGACCGGGGGCTATACGAGCAGTACTTC.

This rearrangement joins TRBV6-5 to TRBJ2-7, with D possibly being TRBD1 (5 bases). Trimming removed 2 bases from V and 3 bases from J, with 8 bases in between. The germline V gene encodes CDR1 MNHEY and CDR2 SVGAGI. This CDR3 has 13 residues. CDR3 amino acids: CASSYDRLYEQYF. CDR3 DNA: TGTGCCAGCAGTTACGACAGACTCTACGAGCAGTACTTC.

V is TRBV7-2 and J is TRBJ2-3; 9 bases are a match to TRBD2. CDR3 size: 18 residues. From germline, CDR1 is SGHTA and CDR2 FQGNSA. Losses at the gene ends were 1 base for V and 1 base for J; bases not matched to a gene: 9. The DNA of the CDR3 is TGTGCCAGCAGCTTAGGAGGCGGGGGGGTCCTACGCACAGATACGCAGTATTTT. Its protein product is CASSLGGGGVLRTDTQYF. Using reference TRBV7-2 and TRBJ2-3 for the parts outside the CDR3, the full variable domain is GAGVSQSPSNKVTEKGKDVELRCDPISGHTALYWYRQSLGQGLEFLIYFQGNSAPDKSGLPSDRFSAERTGGSVSTLTIQRTQQEDSAVYLCASSLGGGGVLRTDTQYFGPGTRLTVL.

The J gene is TRBJ1-6, the V gene TRBV19; TRBD1 is a possible D gene (5 bases). This CDR3 comprises 13 residues. Per the germline V gene, CDR1 is LNHDA and CDR2 is SQIVND (reference sequence). The ends were cut back, 9 bases at V and 7 bases at J, with 13 bases in the middle. In nucleotides, the CDR3 is TGTGCCAGCCAGGGACCGAGGAATTCACCCCTCCACTTT. Protein product: CASQGPRNSPLHF.

The V gene is TRBV5-1, the J gene TRBJ2-5; 9 bases agree with TRBD2. Trimming at V came to 0 bases and at J to 6 bases, leaving 6 bases not matched to a gene. The germline gives CDR1 SGHRS, CDR2 YFSETQ. The CDR3 runs to 15 residues. CDR3 nucleotide sequence: TGCGCCAGCAGCTTGGATCTAGCGGGGATAAAGACCCAGTACTTC. It specifies CASSLDLAGIKTQYF.

Points on this clone: The same CDR3 can be traced to other DNA sequences in this sample. The V call is TRBV5-1, the J call TRBJ1-1; D is uncertain. The germline CDR1 and CDR2 sequences are SGHRS and YFSETQ. Trimming stripped 4 bases from V and 0 bases from J, with 10 bases between. This CDR3 has 14 amino acids. The DNA for the CDR3 is TGCGCCAGCAGCCTGGACGGAATGAACACTGAAGCTTTCTTT. This translates into CASSLDGMNTEAFF.

This clone was detected only a few times. The gene calls are TRBV5-4 and TRBJ1-2, with TRBD1 matching 7 bases. V lost 2 bases and J lost 2; bases outside the gene matches: 3. Germline V gene lookup returns CDR1 SGHNT and CDR2 YYREEE (reference sequence). The CDR3 is 14 residues long. The CDR3 spells CASSFDRANYGYTF. DNA for the CDR3: TGTGCCAGCAGCTTTGACAGGGCAAACTATGGCTACACCTTC.

The chain joins TRBV15 to TRBJ1-3, with D unclear. The V gene's germline CDR1 is LNHNV and CDR2 YYDKDF (reference sequence). This CDR3 has 13 residues. Trimming left V 0 bases short and J 4 bases short, with 4 bases between. CDR3 coding DNA: TGTGCCACCAGCAGAGATTGGGGAAACACCATATATTTT. Encoded protein: CATSRDWGNTIYF.

The chain has TRBV30 and TRBJ2-7; D unresolved. The CDR3 length is 15 residues. Per germline, CDR1 GTSNPN and CDR2 SVGIG (reference sequence). The V end lost 1 base, the J end lost 4 bases, and 17 bases lay between the germline ends. CDR3 nucleotides: TGTGCCTGGAGTGACAAAACGCCGGCTACATACGAGCAGTACTTC. As protein: CAWSDKTPATYEQYF.

This clone was counted a few times. The J gene is TRBJ2-2, the V gene TRBV18; 8 bases agree with TRBD1. The CDR3 has 16 amino acids. Germline V gene data show CDR1 as KGHSH and CDR2 as LQKENI. V shed 4 bases, J shed 5 bases, and the junction held 9 bases outside the gene matches. This CDR3 is CASSLGTGLRTGELFF. CDR3 DNA sequence: TGTGCCAGCTCACTAGGGACAGGATTGCGTACCGGGGAGCTGTTTTTT. The full variable domain, its missing parts supplied by reference TRBV18 and TRBJ2-2, is NAGVMQNPRHLVRRRGQEARLRCSPMKGHSHVYWYRQLPEEGLKFMVYLQKENIIDESGMPKERFSAEFPKEGPSILRIQQVVRGDSAAYFCASSLGTGLRTGELFFGEGSRLTVL.